This T cell receptor beta chain was profiled in a study of shared clonotypes between healthy human individuals. Study context: A couple of women and a few men aged 18 to 49 served as donors.

The CDR3 covers 15 residues. Germline V lookup: CDR1 MDHEN, CDR2 SYDVKM. Trimming cost V 2 bases and J 1 base, with 8 bases left between them. Clones were read by immunoSEQ multiplex PCR, and TCRdb kept only the in-frame ones, dropping some. Of over a million clones in the sample, 95% to 99% were seen once. The chain uses TRBV28 and TRBJ2-2, with D perhaps assigned TRBD1 or TRBD2 (5 bases each). The sample comprised naive CD4+ T cells sorted from blood. Subset in this sample: CD45RA+ positively selected. The receptor's source is a man aged 25-45 years in good health. The DNA for the CDR3 is TGTGCCAGCAGTTTAGGGACGGTGAACACCGGGGAGCTGTTTTTT. Translated, it gives CASSLGTVNTGELFF.